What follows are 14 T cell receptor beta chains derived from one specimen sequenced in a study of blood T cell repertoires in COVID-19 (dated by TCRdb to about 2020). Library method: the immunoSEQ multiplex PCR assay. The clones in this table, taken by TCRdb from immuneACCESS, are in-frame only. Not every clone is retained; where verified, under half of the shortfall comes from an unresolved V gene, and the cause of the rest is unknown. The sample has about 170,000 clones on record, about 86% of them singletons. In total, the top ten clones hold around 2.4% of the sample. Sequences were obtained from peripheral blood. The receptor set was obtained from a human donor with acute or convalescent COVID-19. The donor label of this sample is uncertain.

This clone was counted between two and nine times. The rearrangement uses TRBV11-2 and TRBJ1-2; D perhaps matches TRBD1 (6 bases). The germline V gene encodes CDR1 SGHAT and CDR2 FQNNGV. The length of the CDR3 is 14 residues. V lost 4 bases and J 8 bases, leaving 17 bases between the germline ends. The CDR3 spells CASSSLGRGKGYTF. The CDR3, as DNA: TGTGCCAGCAGCTCCCTGGGAAGGGGGAAAGGCTACACCTTC.

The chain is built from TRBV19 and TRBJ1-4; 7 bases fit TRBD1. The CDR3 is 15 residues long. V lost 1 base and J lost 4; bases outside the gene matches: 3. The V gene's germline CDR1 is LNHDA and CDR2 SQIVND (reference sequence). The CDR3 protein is CASSIGGQLNEKLFF. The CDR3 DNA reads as TGTGCCAGTAGTATAGGGGGACAGCTTAATGAAAAACTGTTTTTT.

The chain's CDR3 is CASSPSGGVNYGYTF. The CDR3 nucleotides are TGTGCCAGCAGTCCCTCGGGGGGGGTTAACTATGGCTACACCTTC. The chain recombines TRBV6-5 with TRBJ1-2; TRBD1 might be the D (5 bases). CDR1 and CDR2 from the germline V gene are MNHEY and SVGAGI. V dropped 5 bases and J dropped 1 base, with 14 bases sitting between them. This CDR3 is built from 15 residues.

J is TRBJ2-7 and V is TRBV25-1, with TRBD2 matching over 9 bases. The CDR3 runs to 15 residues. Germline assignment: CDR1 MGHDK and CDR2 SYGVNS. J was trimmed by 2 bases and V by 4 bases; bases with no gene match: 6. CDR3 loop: CASSGLAGITYEQYF. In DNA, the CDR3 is TGTGCCAGCAGTGGGCTAGCGGGGATCACCTACGAGCAGTACTTC.

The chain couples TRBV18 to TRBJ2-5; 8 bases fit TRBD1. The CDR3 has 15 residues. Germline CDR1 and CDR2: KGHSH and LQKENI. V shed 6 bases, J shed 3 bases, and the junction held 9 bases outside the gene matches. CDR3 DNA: TGTGCCAGCTCCCATCCAGGGGGCTCGGAAGAGACCCAGTACTTC. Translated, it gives CASSHPGGSEETQYF.

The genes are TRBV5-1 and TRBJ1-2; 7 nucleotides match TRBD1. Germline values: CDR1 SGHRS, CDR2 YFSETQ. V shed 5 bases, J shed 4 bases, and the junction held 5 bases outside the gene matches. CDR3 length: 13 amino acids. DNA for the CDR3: TGCGCCAGCAGTCCGGACAGGATCTATGGCTACACCTTC. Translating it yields CASSPDRIYGYTF.

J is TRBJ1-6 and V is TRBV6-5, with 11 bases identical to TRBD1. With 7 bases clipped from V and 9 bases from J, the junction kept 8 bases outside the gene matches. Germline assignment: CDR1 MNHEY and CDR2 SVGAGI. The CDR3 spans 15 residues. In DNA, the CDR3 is TGTGCCAGCACCCCTCCGGGACAGGGGGGTTCACCCCTCCACTTT. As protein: CASTPPGQGGSPLHF.

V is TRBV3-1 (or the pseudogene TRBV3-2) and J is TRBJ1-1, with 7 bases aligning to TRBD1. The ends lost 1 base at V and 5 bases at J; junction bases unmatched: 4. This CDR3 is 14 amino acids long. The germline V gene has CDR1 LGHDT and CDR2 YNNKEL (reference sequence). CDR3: CASSQGDRRTEAFF. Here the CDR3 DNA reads TGTGCCAGCAGCCAAGGGGACAGACGTACTGAAGCTTTCTTT.

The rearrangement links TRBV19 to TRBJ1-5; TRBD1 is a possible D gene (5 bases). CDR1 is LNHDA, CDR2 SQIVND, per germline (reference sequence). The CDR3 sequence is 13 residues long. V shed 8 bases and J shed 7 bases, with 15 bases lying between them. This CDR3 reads CASGEQGGQPQHF. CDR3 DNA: TGTGCCAGTGGGGAGCAGGGAGGCCAGCCCCAGCATTTT.

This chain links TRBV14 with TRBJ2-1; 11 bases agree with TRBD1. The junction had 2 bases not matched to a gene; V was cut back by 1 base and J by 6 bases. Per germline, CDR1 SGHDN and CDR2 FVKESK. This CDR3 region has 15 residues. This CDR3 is CASSQGDRGINEQFF. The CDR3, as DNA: TGTGCCAGCAGCCAAGGGGACAGGGGGATCAATGAGCAGTTCTTC.

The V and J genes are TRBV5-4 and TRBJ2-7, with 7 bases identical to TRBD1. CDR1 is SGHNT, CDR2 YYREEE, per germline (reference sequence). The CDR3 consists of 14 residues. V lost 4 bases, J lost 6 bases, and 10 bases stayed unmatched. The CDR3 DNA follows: TGTGCCAGCAGCCCAGGGGGTGGAAGGGCCGAGCAGTACTTC. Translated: CASSPGGGRAEQYF.

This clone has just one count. CDR3 nucleotides: TGTGCCAGCAGTGAAGAAGCTCCCAGGCCCTATGGCTACACCTTC. Translated: CASSEEAPRPYGYTF. This chain joins TRBV2 and TRBJ1-2; the D is unclear. The CDR3 is 15 amino acids. The V gene lost 1 base and the J gene lost 4 bases, with 13 bases spanning the gap. The germline CDR1 and CDR2 sequences are SNHLY and FYNNEI.

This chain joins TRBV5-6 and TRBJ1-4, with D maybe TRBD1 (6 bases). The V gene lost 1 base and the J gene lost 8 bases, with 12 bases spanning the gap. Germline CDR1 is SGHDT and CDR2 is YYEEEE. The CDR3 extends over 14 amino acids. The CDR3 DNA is TGTGCCAGCAGCTTGCAGGGGCGGTGGGAAAAACTGTTTTTT. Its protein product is CASSLQGRWEKLFF.

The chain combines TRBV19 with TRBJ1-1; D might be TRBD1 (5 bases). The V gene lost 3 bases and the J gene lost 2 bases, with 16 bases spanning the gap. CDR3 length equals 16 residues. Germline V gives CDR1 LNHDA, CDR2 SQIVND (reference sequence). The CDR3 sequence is CASSMSQGLLNTEAFF. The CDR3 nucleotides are TGTGCCAGTAGTATGTCGCAGGGACTATTAAACACTGAAGCTTTCTTT.